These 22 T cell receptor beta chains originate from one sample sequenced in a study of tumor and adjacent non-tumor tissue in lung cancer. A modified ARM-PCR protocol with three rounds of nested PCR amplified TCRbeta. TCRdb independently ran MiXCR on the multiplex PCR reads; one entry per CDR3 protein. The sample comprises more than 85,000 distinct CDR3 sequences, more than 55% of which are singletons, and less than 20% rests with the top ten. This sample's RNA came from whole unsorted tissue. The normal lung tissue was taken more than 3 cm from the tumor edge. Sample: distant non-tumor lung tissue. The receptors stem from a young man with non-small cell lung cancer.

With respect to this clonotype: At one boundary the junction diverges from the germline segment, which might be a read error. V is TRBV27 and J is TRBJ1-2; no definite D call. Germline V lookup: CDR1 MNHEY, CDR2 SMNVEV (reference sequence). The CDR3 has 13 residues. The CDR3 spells CASSLSRSYGYAF. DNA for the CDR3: TGTGCCAGCAGTTTATCGAGGAGCTATGGCTACGCCTTC.

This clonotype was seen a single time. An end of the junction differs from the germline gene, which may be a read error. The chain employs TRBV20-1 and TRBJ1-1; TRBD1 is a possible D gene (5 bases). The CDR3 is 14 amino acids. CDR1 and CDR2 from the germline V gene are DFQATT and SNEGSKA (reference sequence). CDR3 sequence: CCASGGVSNTEAFF. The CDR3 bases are TGCTGTGCCAGCGGAGGGGTCTCAAACACTGAAGCTTTCTTT.

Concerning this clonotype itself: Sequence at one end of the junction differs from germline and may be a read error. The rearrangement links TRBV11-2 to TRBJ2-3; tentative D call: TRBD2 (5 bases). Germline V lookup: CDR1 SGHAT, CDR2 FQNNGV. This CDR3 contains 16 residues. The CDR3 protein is CVSSSSTIGKLDTQYF. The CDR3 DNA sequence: TGTGTCAGCAGCTCATCGACTATCGGGAAACTAGATACGCAGTATTTT.

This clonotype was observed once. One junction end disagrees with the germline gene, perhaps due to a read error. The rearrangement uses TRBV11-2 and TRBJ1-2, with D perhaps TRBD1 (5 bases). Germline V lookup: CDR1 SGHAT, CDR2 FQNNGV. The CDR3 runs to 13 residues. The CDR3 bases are TGTGCAAGCAGCTCGAGCAGGGAACGTGGCTACACCTTC. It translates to CASSSSRERGYTF.

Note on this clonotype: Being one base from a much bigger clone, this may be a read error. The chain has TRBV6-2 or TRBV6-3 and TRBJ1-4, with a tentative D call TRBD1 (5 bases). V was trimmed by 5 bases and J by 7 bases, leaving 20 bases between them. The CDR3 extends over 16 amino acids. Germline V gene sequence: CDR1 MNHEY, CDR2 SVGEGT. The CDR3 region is CASSPGRQPYGEKLFF. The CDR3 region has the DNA TGTGCCAGCAGTCCCGGTCGACAGCCTTACGGTGAAAAACTGTTTTTT.

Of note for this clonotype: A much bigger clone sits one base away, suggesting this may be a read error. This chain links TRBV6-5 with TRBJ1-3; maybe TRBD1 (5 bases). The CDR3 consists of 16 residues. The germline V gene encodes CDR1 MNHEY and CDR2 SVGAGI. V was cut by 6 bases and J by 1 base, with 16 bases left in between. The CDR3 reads CASSPGHGGSGNTIYF. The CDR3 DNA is TGTGCCAGCAGCCCCGGACATGGGGGATCTGGAAACACCATATATTTT.

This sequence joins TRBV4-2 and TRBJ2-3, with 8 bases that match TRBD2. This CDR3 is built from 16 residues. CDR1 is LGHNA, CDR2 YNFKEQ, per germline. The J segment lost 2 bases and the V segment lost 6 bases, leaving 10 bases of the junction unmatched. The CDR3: CASSPRTSRDTDTQYF. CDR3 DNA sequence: TGTGCCAGCAGTCCTCGGACTAGCAGGGACACAGATACGCAGTATTTT.

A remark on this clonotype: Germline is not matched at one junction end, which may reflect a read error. Here the CDR3 DNA reads TGTGCCAGCAGCTTTAGTAGAGCAGGAAAAGAGACCCAGTATTTC. Translation: CASSFSRAGKETQYF. The chain has TRBV7-2 and TRBJ2-5; no clear D gene. This CDR3 spans 15 amino acids. Germline V gene sequence: CDR1 SGHTA, CDR2 FQGNSA. The full variable domain, rest sourced from reference TRBV7-2 and TRBJ2-5, is GAGVSQSPSNKVTEKGKDVELRCDPISGHTALYWYRQSLGQGLEFLIYFQGNSAPDKSGLPSDRFSAERTGGSVSTLTIQRTQQEDSAVYLCASSFSRAGKETQYFGPGTRLLVL.

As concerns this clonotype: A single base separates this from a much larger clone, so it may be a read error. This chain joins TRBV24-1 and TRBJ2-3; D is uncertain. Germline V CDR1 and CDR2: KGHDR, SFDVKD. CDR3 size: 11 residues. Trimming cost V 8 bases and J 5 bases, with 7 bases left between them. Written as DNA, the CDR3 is TGTGCCACCAATGCACGAGATACGCAGTATTTT. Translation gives CATNARDTQYF.

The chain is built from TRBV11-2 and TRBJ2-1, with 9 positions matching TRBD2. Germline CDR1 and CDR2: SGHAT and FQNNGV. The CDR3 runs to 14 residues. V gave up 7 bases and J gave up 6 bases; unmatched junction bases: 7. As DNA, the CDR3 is TGTGCCAGCAATCAGGGACTAGCTCGCAATGAGCAGTTCTTC. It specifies CASNQGLARNEQFF.

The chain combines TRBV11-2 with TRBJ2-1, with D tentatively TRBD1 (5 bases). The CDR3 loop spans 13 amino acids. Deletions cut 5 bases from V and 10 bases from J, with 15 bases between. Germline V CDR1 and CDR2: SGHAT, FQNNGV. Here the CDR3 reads CASSIHRTIEQFF. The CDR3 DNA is TGTGCCAGCAGCATACACCGGACAATAGAGCAGTTCTTC.

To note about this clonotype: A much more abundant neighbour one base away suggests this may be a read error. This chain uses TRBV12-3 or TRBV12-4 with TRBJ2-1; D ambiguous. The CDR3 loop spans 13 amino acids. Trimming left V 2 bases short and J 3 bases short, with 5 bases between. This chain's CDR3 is CASSLSHYNEQFF. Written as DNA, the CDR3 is TGTGCCAGCAGTTTAAGCCACTACAATGAGCAGTTCTTC.

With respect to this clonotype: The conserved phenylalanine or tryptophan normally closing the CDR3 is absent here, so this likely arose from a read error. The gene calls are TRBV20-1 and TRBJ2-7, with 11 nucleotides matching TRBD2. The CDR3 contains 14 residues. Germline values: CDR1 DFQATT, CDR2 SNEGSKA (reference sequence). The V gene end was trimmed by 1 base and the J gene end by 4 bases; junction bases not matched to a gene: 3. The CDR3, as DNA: TGCAGTGCTAGAGGTAGCGGGAGGGTGTACGAGCAGTACCTC. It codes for CSARGSGRVYEQYL.

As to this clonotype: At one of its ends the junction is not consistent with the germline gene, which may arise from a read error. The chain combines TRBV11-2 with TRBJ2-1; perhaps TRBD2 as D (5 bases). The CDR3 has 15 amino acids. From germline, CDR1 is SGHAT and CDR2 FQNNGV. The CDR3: CACSLILTGIDEHFF. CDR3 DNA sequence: TGTGCCTGCAGCTTAATCCTAACGGGGATTGATGAGCATTTCTTC.

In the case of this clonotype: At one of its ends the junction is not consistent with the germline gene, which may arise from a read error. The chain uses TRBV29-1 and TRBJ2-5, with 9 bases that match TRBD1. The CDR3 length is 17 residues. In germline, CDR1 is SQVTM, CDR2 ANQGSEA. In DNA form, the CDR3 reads TGCAGCGCTGAAGCTCCGTTACAGGGGGCCCTCCAAGAGACCCAGTACTTC. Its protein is CSAEAPLQGALQETQYF.

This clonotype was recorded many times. The CDR3 DNA sequence: TGTGCCAGTCGGGGTCTAGCGGGATGGGTAGATACGCAGTATTTT. This sequence encodes CASRGLAGWVDTQYF. The chain employs TRBV11-2 and TRBJ2-3; TRBD2 matches at 9 bases. Looked up from germline, CDR1 is SGHAT and CDR2 is FQNNGV. The V segment lost 9 bases and the J segment 5 bases; nucleotides outside the gene matches: 12. CDR3 length: 15 amino acids. Full variable domain (missing parts from reference TRBV11-2 and TRBJ2-3): EAGVAQSPRYKIIEKRQSVAFWCNPISGHATLYWYQQILGQGPKLLIQFQNNGVVDDSQLPKDRFSAERLKGVDSTLKIQPAKLEDSAVYLCASRGLAGWVDTQYFGPGTRLTVL.

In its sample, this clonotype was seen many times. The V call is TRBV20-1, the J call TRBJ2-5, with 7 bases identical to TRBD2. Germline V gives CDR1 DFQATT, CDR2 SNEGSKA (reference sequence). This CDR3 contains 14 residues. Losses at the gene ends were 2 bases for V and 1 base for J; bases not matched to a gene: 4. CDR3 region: CSARQGLPQETQYF. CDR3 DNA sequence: TGCAGTGCTAGACAGGGACTACCCCAAGAGACCCAGTACTTC.

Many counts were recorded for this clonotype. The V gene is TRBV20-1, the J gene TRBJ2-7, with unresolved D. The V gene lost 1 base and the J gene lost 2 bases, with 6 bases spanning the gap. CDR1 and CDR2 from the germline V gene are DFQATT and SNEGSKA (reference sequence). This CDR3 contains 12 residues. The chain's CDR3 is CSARVGTYEQYF. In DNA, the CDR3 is TGCAGTGCTAGAGTAGGGACCTACGAGCAGTACTTC.

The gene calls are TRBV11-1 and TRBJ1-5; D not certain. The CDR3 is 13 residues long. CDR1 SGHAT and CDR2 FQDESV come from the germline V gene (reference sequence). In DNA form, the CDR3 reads TGTGTCGGCAGCCGCGACAGCAATCAGCCCCAGCATTTT. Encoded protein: CVGSRDSNQPQHF. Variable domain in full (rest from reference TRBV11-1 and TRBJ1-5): EAEVAQSPRYKITEKSQAVAFWCDPISGHATLYWYRQILGQGPELLVQFQDESVVDDSQLPKDRFSAERLKGVDSTLKIQPAELGDSAMYLCVGSRDSNQPQHFGDGTRLSIL.

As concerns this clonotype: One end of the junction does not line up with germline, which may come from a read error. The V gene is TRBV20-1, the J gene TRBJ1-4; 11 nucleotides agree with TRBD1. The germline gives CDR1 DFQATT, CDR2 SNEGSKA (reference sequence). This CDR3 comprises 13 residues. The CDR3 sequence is CSARDRGREKPSF. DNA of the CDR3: TGCAGTGCTAGGGACAGGGGGCGGGAAAAACCGTCTTTT.

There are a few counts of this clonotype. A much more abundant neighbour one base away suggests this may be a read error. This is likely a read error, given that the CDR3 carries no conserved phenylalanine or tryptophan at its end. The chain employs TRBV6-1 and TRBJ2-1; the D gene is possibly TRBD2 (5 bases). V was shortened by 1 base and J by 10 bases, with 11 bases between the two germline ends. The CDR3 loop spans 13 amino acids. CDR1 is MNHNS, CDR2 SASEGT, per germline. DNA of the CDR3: TGTGCCAGCAGTGAAGGGCCCTGGGAGGAGCAGTTCCTC. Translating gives CASSEGPWEEQFL.

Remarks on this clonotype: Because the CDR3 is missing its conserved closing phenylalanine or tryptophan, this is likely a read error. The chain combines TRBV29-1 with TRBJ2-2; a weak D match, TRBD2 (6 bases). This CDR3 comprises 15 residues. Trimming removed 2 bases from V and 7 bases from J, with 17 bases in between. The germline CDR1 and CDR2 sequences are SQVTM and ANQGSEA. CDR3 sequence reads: CSVETNGRKIGELFY. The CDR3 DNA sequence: TGCAGCGTTGAAACTAACGGGAGAAAAATCGGGGAGCTGTTTTAT.